These 3 T cell receptor beta chains share one sample of origin, sequenced in a study of OX40 agonist ivuxolimab in advanced cancers. Library creation used the immunoSEQ multiplex PCR assay. The table was pulled from immuneACCESS by TCRdb, which kept in-frame rearrangements only. Such tables lose some clones; where checked, under half of the loss comes from unresolved V genes, and the rest has no known cause. The sample yields over 90,000 clones; nearly 90% were counted once. The ten largest clones take up more than 0.15% of the sample. Material: CD4+ or CD8+ T cells sorted from blood, obtained in a trial of the OX40 agonist ivuxolimab. The receptors stem from an adult with an advanced solid tumor such as melanoma, head and neck, liver or kidney cancer.

The chain uses TRBV28 and TRBJ1-6, with 9 bases matching TRBD1. The V segment lost 5 bases and the J segment 6 bases; nucleotides outside the gene matches: 8. The CDR3 is 16 residues long. Germline V CDR1 and CDR2: MDHEN, SYDVKM. CDR3 sequence: CASSPGTGSGNSPLHF. CDR3 DNA sequence: TGTGCCAGCAGTCCAGGGACAGGGAGCGGTAATTCACCCCTCCACTTT.

The chain combines TRBV10-3 with TRBJ2-5, with TRBD1 matching 8 bases. This CDR3 comprises 14 residues. Germline trimming cut 6 bases from V and 5 bases from J; bases unmatched to any gene: 8. Germline CDR1 ENHRY, CDR2 SYGVKD. The CDR3 coding sequence is TGTGCCATCAGCCTAGGGACAGGTTGGGAGACCCAGTACTTC. Its protein is CAISLGTGWETQYF.

The V gene is TRBV19, the J gene TRBJ1-5; 7 positions match TRBD1. This CDR3 region has 12 residues. Germline CDR1 is LNHDA and CDR2 is SQIVND (reference sequence). V trimming: 7 bases; J trimming: 4 bases; junction bases outside the gene matches: 1. The CDR3 here is CASMTGNQPQHF. CDR3 in DNA: TGTGCCAGTATGACAGGGAATCAGCCCCAGCATTTT. Together with reference TRBV19 and TRBJ1-5, the CDR3 gives the full variable domain: DGGITQSPKYLFRKEGQNVTLSCEQNLNHDAMYWYRQDPGQGLRLIYYSQIVNDFQKGDIAEGYSVSREKKESFPLTVTSAQKNPTAFYLCASMTGNQPQHFGDGTRLSIL.